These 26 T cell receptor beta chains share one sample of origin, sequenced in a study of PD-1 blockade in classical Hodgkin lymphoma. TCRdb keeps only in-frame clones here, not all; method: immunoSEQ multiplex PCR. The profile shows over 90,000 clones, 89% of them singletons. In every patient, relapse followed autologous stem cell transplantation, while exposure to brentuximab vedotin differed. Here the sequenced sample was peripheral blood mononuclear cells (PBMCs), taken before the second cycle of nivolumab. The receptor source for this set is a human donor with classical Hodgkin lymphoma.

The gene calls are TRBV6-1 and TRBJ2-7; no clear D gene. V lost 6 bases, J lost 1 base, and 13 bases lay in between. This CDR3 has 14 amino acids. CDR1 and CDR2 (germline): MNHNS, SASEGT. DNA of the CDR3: TGTGCCAGCAGGCCAGAATGGGAATCCTACGAGCAGTACTTC. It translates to CASRPEWESYEQYF.

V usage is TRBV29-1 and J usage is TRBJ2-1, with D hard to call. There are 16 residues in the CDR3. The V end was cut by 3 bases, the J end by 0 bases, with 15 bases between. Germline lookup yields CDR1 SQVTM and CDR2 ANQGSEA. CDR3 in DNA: TGCAGCGTTGACCCCCCCCGCACGAGCTCCTACAATGAGCAGTTCTTC. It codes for CSVDPPRTSSYNEQFF.

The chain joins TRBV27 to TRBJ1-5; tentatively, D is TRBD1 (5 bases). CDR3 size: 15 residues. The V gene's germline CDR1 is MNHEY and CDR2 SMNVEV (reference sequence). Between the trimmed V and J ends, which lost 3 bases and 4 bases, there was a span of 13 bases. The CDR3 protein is CASSFSRAGNQPQHF. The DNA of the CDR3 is TGTGCCAGCAGTTTCAGCAGGGCAGGTAATCAGCCCCAGCATTTT.

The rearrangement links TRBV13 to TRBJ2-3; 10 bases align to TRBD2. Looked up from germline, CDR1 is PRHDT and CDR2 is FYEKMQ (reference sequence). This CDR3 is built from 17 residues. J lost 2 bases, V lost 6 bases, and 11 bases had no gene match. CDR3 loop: CASSEAGGPRSTDTQYF. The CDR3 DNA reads TGTGCCAGCAGTGAAGCGGGAGGGCCCCGCTCCACAGATACGCAGTATTTT.

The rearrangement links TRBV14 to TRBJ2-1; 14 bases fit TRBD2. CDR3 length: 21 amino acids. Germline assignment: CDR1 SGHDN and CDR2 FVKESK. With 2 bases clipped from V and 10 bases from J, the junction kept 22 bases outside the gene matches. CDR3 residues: CASSQPPRGVRLAGGMDEQFF. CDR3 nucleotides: TGTGCCAGCAGCCAACCCCCCCGAGGGGTACGACTAGCGGGAGGGATGGACGAGCAGTTCTTC.

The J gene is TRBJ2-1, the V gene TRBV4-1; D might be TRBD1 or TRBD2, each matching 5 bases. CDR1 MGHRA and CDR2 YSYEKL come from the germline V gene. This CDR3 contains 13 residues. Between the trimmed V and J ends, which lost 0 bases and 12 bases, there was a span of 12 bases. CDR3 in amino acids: CASSQDSGRGQFF. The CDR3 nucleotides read TGCGCCAGCAGCCAAGATTCGGGGCGAGGGCAGTTCTTC.

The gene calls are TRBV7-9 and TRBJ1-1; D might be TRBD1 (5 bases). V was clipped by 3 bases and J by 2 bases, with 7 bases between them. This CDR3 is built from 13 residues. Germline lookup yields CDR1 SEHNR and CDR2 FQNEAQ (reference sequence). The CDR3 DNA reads TGTGCCAGCAGCTTTCAGGGAAACACTGAAGCTTTCTTT. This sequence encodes CASSFQGNTEAFF.

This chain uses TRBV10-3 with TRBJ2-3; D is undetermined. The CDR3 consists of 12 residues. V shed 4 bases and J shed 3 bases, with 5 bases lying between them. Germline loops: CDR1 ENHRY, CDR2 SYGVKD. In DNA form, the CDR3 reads TGTGCCATCAGTGGGTCGACAGATACGCAGTATTTT. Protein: CAISGSTDTQYF.

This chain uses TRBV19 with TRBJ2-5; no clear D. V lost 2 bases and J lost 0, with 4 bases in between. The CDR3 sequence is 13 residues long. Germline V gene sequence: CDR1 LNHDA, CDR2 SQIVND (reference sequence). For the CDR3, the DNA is TGTGCCAGTAGTATATCACACCAAGAGACCCAGTACTTC. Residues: CASSISHQETQYF.

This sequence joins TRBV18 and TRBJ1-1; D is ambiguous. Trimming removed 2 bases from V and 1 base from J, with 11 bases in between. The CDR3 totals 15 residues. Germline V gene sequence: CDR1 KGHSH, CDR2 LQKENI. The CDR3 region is CASSPRAGQNTEAFF. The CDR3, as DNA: TGTGCCAGCTCACCAAGGGCAGGCCAGAACACTGAAGCTTTCTTT.

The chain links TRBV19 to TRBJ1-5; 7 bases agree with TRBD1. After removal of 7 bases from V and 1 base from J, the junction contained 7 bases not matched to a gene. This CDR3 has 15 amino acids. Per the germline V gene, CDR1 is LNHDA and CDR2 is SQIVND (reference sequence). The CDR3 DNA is TGTGCCAGTACCCAGAGGGGACAGAGCAATCAGCCCCAGCATTTT. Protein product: CASTQRGQSNQPQHF.

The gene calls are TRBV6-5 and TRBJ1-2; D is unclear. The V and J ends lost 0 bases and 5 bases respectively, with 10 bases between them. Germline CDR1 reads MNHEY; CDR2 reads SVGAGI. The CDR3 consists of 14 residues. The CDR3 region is CASSYSIMGYGYTF. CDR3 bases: TGTGCCAGCAGTTACTCGATTATGGGGTATGGCTACACCTTC.

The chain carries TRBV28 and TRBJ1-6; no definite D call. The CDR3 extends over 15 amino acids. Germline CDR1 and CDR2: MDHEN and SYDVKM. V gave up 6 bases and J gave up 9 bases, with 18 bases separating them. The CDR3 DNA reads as TGTGCCAGCAGCCCTGGTGTAACCAAGGGTTCACCCCTCCACTTT. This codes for CASSPGVTKGSPLHF.

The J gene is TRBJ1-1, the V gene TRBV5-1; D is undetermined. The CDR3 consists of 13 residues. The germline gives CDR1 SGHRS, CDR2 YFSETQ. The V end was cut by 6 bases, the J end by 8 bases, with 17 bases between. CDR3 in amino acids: CASIKIETGEAFF. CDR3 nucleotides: TGCGCCAGCATAAAAATCGAAACGGGAGAAGCTTTCTTT.

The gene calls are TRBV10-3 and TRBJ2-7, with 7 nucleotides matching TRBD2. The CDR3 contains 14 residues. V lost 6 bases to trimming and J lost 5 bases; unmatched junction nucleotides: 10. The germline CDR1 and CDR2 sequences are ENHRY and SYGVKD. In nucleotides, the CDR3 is TGTGCCATCAGCCTTGGGACTACCCAGGACGAGCAGTACTTC. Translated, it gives CAISLGTTQDEQYF.

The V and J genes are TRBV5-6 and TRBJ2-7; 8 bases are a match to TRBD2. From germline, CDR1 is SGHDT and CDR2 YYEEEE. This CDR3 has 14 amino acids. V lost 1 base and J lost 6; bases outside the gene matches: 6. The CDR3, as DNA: TGTGCCAGCAGCTTGTGGGCGGGAGGACGCGAGCAGTACTTC. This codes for CASSLWAGGREQYF. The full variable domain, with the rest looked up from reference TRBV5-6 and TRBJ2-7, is DAGVTQSPTHLIKTRGQQVTLRCSPKSGHDTVSWYQQALGQGPQFIFQYYEEEERQRGNFPDRFSGHQFPNYSSELNVNALLLGDSALYLCASSLWAGGREQYFGPGTRLTVT.

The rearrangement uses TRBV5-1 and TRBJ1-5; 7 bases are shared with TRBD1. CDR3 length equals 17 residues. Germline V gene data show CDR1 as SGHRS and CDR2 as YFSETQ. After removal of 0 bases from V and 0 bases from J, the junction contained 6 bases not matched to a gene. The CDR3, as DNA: TGCGCCAGCAGCTTGGATAACAGGGGATATAGCAATCAGCCCCAGCATTTT. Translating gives CASSLDNRGYSNQPQHF.

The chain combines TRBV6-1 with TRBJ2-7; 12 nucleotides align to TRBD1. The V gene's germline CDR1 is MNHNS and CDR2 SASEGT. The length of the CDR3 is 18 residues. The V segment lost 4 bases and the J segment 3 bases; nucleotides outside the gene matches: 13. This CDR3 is CASSAPGTGGLPFYEQYF. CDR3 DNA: TGTGCCAGCAGTGCGCCGGGGACAGGGGGCTTACCCTTCTACGAGCAGTACTTC.

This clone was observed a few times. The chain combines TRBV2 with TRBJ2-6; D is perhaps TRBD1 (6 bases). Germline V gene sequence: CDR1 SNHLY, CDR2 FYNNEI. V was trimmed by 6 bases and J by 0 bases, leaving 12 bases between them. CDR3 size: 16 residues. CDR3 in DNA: TGTGCCAGCAGACTAAACAGGGTCTCTGGGGCCAACGTCCTGACTTTC. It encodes CASRLNRVSGANVLTF. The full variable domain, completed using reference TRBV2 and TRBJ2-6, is EPEVTQTPSHQVTQMGQEVILRCVPISNHLYFYWYRQILGQKVEFLVSFYNNEISEKSEIFDDQFSVERPDGSNFTLKIRSTKLEDSAMYFCASRLNRVSGANVLTFGAGSRLTVL.

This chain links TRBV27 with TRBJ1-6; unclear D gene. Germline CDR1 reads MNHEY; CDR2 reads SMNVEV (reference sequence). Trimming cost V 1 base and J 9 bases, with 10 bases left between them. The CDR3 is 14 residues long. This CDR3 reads CASSLFMRASPLHF. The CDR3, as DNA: TGTGCCAGCAGTTTATTCATGAGGGCTTCACCCCTCCACTTT.

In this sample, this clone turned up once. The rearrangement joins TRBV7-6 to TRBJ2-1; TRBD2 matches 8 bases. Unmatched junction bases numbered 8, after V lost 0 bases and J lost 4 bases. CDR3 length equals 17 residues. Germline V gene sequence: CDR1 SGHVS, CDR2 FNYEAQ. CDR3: CASSLAVAIAGYNEQFF. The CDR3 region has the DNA TGTGCCAGCAGCTTAGCTGTGGCCATAGCGGGATACAATGAGCAGTTCTTC. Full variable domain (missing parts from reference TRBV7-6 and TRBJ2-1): GAGVSQSPRYKVTKRGQDVALRCDPISGHVSLYWYRQALGQGPEFLTYFNYEAQQDKSGLPNDRFSAERPEGSISTLTIQRTEQRDSAMYRCASSLAVAIAGYNEQFFGPGTRLTVL.

The CDR3 loop is CASSRQGSANYGYTF. DNA for the CDR3: TGTGCCAGCAGTCGGCAGGGGTCAGCTAACTATGGCTACACCTTC. This chain joins TRBV28 and TRBJ1-2; D is possibly TRBD1 (6 bases). V lost 5 bases and J lost 0, with 13 bases in between. The CDR3 length is 15 residues. CDR1 and CDR2 from the germline V gene are MDHEN and SYDVKM.

The CDR3 DNA follows: TGTGCCTGGAGTAGAGGGGTCCATGAGCAGTTCTTC. Amino acids: CAWSRGVHEQFF. The chain is built from TRBV30 and TRBJ2-1, with D tentatively TRBD1 or TRBD2 (5 bases each). Trimming took 2 bases from V and 8 from J, leaving 10 bases between them. The length of the CDR3 is 12 residues. CDR1 and CDR2 from the germline V gene are GTSNPN and SVGIG (reference sequence).

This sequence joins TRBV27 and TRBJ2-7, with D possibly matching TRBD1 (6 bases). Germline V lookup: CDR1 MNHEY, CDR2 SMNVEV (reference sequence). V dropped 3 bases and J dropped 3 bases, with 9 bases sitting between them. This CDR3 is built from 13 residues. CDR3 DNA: TGTGCCAGCAGTTTGAACAGGGACTACGAGCAGTACTTC. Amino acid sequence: CASSLNRDYEQYF.

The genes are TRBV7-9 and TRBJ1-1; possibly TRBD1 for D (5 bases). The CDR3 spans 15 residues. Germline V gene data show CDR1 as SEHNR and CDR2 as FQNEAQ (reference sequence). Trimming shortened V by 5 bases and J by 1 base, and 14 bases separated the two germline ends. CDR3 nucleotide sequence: TGTGCCAGCAGCGCCGCCGGACACAAGAACACTGAAGCTTTCTTT. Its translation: CASSAAGHKNTEAFF.

The CDR3 nucleotides are TGTGCCAGTAGCAATAGCGGGAATGGGATCGGGGAGCTGTTTTTT. Its translation: CASSNSGNGIGELFF. V gene TRBV19 combines with J gene TRBJ2-2, with 8 positions matching TRBD2. CDR1 is LNHDA and CDR2 is SQIVND in the germline V gene (reference sequence). V lost 6 bases, J lost 7 bases, and 10 bases stayed unmatched. The CDR3 spans 15 residues.